These T cell receptor beta chains were read from a single sample in a study of response to subunit inactivated influenza vaccine. TCRdb reprocessed the RT-PCR reads with MiXCR, giving one entry per CDR3 protein. The table has approximately 530,000 distinct CDR3 sequences, 13% seen once. This material consisted of PBMCs from blood, taken roughly 47 days after vaccination. The receptors come from a man in his forties or fifties who received an inactivated influenza vaccine. CDR3s include the opening cysteine and the closing phenylalanine or tryptophan. A D gene is named only where the DNA matches it firmly. Size values are once, few and many counts, or a class for expanded clones, and some rows have none.

TRBJ2-3 | TRBV6-5 | - | - | CASSYSGVSTDTQYF | TGTGCCAGCAGTTACTCGGGAGTTTCCACAGATACGCAGTATTTT
TRBJ2-3 | TRBV24-1 | - | many | CATSDRDWGTDTQYF | TGTGCCACCAGTGACCGCGATTGGGGGACAGATACGCAGTATTTT
TRBJ1-2 | TRBV7-2 | TRBD1 | many | CASSPRTPGTAYGYTF | TGTGCCAGCAGCCCTCGAACTCCCGGGACAGCTTATGGCTACACCTTC
TRBJ1-1 | TRBV12-5 | TRBD1 | few | CASGTSTGSNTEAFF | TGTGCTAGTGGTACATCGACAGGGAGCAACACTGAAGCTTTCTTT
TRBJ2-5 | TRBV7-2 | - | - | CASSLTQTLTQSGTQYF | TGTGCCAGCAGCTTAACGCAGACCCTTACCCAGTCCGGGACCCAGTACTTC
TRBJ2-1 | TRBV6-5 | - | many | CASNQSPTSYNEQFF | TGTGCCAGCAACCAAAGTCCTACTTCCTACAATGAGCAGTTCTTC
TRBJ2-3 | TRBV12-3/TRBV12-4 | - | few | CASTVDSTDTQYF | TGTGCCAGCACCGTGGACAGCACAGATACGCAGTATTTT
TRBJ2-7 | TRBV7-2 | TRBD1 | many | CASSRVGQGNEQYF | TGTGCCAGCAGCAGAGTGGGACAGGGGAACGAGCAGTACTTC
TRBJ2-7 | TRBV20-1 | TRBD2 | - | CSARITSGGHYEQYF | TGCAGTGCTAGAATAACTAGCGGGGGTCACTATGAGCAGTACTTC
TRBJ1-2 | TRBV9 | - | few | CASSVDSFYGYTF | TGTGCCAGCAGCGTAGACAGTTTCTATGGCTACACCTTC
TRBJ2-5 | TRBV2 | - | many | CASSGPMGHETQYF | TGTGCCAGCAGTGGGCCCATGGGGCACGAGACCCAGTACTTC
TRBJ2-7 | TRBV6-6 | - | few | CASRGGEQYF | TGTGCCAGCCGAGGCGGGGAGCAGTACTTC
TRBJ2-7 | TRBV28 | - | many | CASSFKLGTVQYF | TGTGCCAGCAGTTTTAAACTTGGGACTGTACAGTACTTC
TRBJ2-5 | TRBV20-1 | - | few | CSARGSPPHQETQYF | TGCAGTGCTAGAGGCTCCCCACCACACCAAGAGACCCAGTACTTC
TRBJ2-7 | TRBV5-4 | - | - | CASSLGGEYHEQYF | TGTGCCAGCAGCTTGGGTGGGGAATACCACGAGCAGTACTTC
TRBJ2-1 | TRBV11-3 | TRBD2 | few | CASSLVASGSNEQFF | TGTGCCAGCAGCTTAGTGGCTAGCGGCAGCAATGAGCAGTTCTTC
TRBJ1-6 | TRBV20-1 | - | few | CSAREPGSPLHF | TGCAGTGCTAGAGAGCCGGGATCACCCCTCCACTTT
TRBJ2-7 | TRBV29-1 | - | few | CSVEGRLRGEQYF | TGCAGCGTTGAAGGCCGTCTTAGGGGCGAGCAGTACTTC
TRBJ1-1 | TRBV29-1 | - | few | CSVESHAGDTEAFF | TGCAGCGTTGAAAGCCATGCCGGGGACACTGAAGCTTTCTTT
TRBJ1-6 | TRBV15 | - | many | CATSRDRQPNSPLHF | TGTGCCACCAGCAGAGATAGGCAGCCTAATTCACCCCTCCACTTT
TRBJ2-3 | TRBV7-2 | TRBD2 | many | CASSLAHGRTLTDTQYF | TGTGCCAGCAGCTTAGCGCACGGGAGGACCCTCACAGATACGCAGTATTTT
TRBJ1-1 | TRBV14 | - | many | CASSQGTNTEAFF | TGTGCCAGCAGCCAAGGTACTAACACTGAAGCTTTCTTT
TRBJ2-2 | TRBV12-3/TRBV12-4 | TRBD2 | - | CASGPSSSGVTGELFF | TGTGCCAGCGGGCCCTCATCGAGCGGGGTCACCGGGGAGCTGTTTTTT
TRBJ2-2 | TRBV4-2 | TRBD2 | - | CASSQDSSGRDSGELFF | TGTGCCAGCAGCCAAGATTCCAGCGGGAGAGACTCCGGGGAGCTGTTTTTT
TRBJ2-3 | TRBV7-9 | - | many | CASSFWEFPDTQYF | TGTGCCAGCAGTTTTTGGGAGTTCCCAGATACGCAGTATTTT
TRBJ2-3 | TRBV6-5 | TRBD2 | - | CASSYGISGRAGHTQYF | TGTGCCAGCAGTTATGGTATTAGCGGGAGGGCCGGGCATACGCAGTATTTT
TRBJ1-1 | TRBV6-2/TRBV6-3 | TRBD1 | - | CASSYNWQGAGLTEAFF | TGTGCCAGCAGTTATAATTGGCAGGGGGCAGGACTCACTGAAGCTTTCTTT
TRBJ2-3 | TRBV5-4 | TRBD2 | once | CASSVLTSGSTDTQYF | TGTGCCAGCAGCGTCCTGACTAGCGGGAGTACAGATACGCAGTATTTT
TRBJ1-2 | TRBV12-3/TRBV12-4 | - | few | CASSLGETIWLGYTF | TGTGCCAGCAGTTTAGGGGAAACCATTTGGCTGGGCTACACCTTC
TRBJ2-2 | TRBV7-2 | - | - | CASSPPGLDNTGELFF | TGTGCCAGCAGCCCACCCGGTCTAGACAACACCGGGGAGCTGTTTTTT
TRBJ2-7 | TRBV12-3/TRBV12-4 | - | many | CASSLLGGEQYF | TGTGCCAGCAGTTTATTAGGGGGTGAGCAGTACTTC
TRBJ2-1 | TRBV4-3 | TRBD2 | - | CASSQESLAGGSYNEQFF | TGCGCCAGCAGCCAAGAATCACTAGCGGGGGGTTCCTACAATGAGCAGTTCTTC
TRBJ2-7 | TRBV4-3 | TRBD2 | few | CASSQEMVRGGTAYEQYF | TGCGCCAGCAGCCAAGAGATGGTGCGGGGGGGGACGGCCTACGAGCAGTACTTC
TRBJ2-1 | TRBV30 | - | - | CAWSAVSSYNEQFF | TGTGCCTGGTCGGCCGTGAGCTCCTACAATGAGCAGTTCTTC
TRBJ2-7 | TRBV10-3 | - | - | CAISDVWAGRAFEQYF | TGTGCCATCAGTGATGTCTGGGCAGGACGCGCGTTCGAGCAGTACTTC
TRBJ1-2 | TRBV12-3/TRBV12-4 | - | - | CASSPGGGADGYTF | TGTGCCAGCAGCCCAGGCGGCGGGGCTGATGGCTACACCTTC
TRBJ2-7 | TRBV21-1 | - | - | CASSNLGLAVVEQYF | TGTGCCAGCAGCAATTTGGGACTAGCGGTAGTCGAGCAGTACTTC
TRBJ2-1 | TRBV12-3/TRBV12-4 | TRBD1 | - | CASSFNGQGANYEQFF | TGTGCCAGCAGTTTCAACGGACAGGGGGCGAATTATGAGCAGTTCTTC
TRBJ2-5 | TRBV27 | TRBD2 | few | CASSPESGTSGRQGTQYF | TGTGCCAGCAGCCCCGAGTCGGGGACTAGCGGGAGGCAAGGGACCCAGTACTTC
TRBJ1-1 | TRBV4-2 | - | - | CASSQGNRKVYTEAFF | TGTGCCAGCAGCCAGGGAAACAGGAAAGTGTACACTGAAGCTTTCTTT
TRBJ1-4 | TRBV7-2 | TRBD1 | many | CASSQGQGGEKLFF | TGTGCCAGCAGCCAGGGACAGGGTGGCGAAAAACTGTTTTTT
TRBJ2-1 | TRBV7-9 | TRBD2 | - | CASSSRLAELYNEQFF | TGTGCCAGCAGCTCTAGACTAGCGGAGCTTTACAATGAGCAGTTCTTC
TRBJ2-5 | TRBV7-9 | - | few | CASRRYGDLQETQYF | TGTGCCAGCAGGCGTTATGGGGACTTACAAGAGACCCAGTACTTC
TRBJ2-1 | TRBV6-2/TRBV6-3 | TRBD2 | few | CASSYMGGAYNEQFF | TGTGCCAGCAGTTACATGGGGGGGGCCTACAATGAGCAGTTCTTC